The 10 T cell receptor beta chains below come from one sample, sequenced in a study of STAT3 mutations in large granular lymphocyte leukemia. Study-wide points: At least one immunodominant TCR beta clonotype appeared in every T-cell large granular lymphocyte leukemia patient.

Their antigen targets remain unknown. Assay: immunoSEQ multiplex PCR; the TCRdb copy retains only in-frame clones and omits some. This table has approximately 10,000 clones, more than 75% appearing once. The sequenced sample was peripheral blood mononuclear cells. These receptors were collected from a man aged 60 to 69 with T-cell large granular lymphocyte leukemia. Some clones in this sample may be carry-over from other donors' samples.

The gene calls are TRBV10-2 and TRBJ1-1; D gene uncertain. This CDR3 has 12 residues. Between the trimmed V and J ends, which lost 6 bases and 0 bases, there was a span of 5 bases. Germline V gene lookup returns CDR1 WSHSY and CDR2 SAAADI. This chain's CDR3 is CASRQMNTEAFF. CDR3 sequence (DNA): TGCGCCAGCAGACAGATGAACACTGAAGCTTTCTTT.

DNA of the CDR3: TGTGCCAGCAGCCCGGGACAGAGAAACACTGAAGCTTTCTTT. As protein: CASSPGQRNTEAFF. The V call is TRBV7-2, the J call TRBJ1-1; 7 bases are a match to TRBD1. The CDR3 loop spans 14 amino acids. With 5 bases clipped from V and 2 bases from J, the junction kept 5 bases outside the gene matches. CDR1 SGHTA and CDR2 FQGNSA come from the germline V gene. The full variable domain, in which reference TRBV7-2 and TRBJ1-1 provide the parts outside the CDR3, is GAGVSQSPSNKVTEKGKDVELRCDPISGHTALYWYRQSLGQGLEFLIYFQGNSAPDKSGLPSDRFSAERTGGSVSTLTIQRTQQEDSAVYLCASSPGQRNTEAFFGQGTRLTVV.

V and J are TRBV5-6 and TRBJ1-2; D uncertain. Per the germline V gene, CDR1 is SGHDT and CDR2 is YYEEEE. The CDR3 sequence is 13 residues long. V was trimmed by 3 bases and J by 4 bases, leaving 10 bases between them. CDR3 sequence: CASSSVQSYGYTF. CDR3 nucleotides: TGTGCCAGCAGCTCCGTCCAGTCCTATGGCTACACCTTC.

J is TRBJ1-2 and V is TRBV27; possible D gene TRBD1, 6 bases. Trimming took 7 bases from V and 5 from J, leaving 11 bases between them. The CDR3 totals 12 residues. In germline, CDR1 is MNHEY, CDR2 SMNVEV (reference sequence). In DNA, the CDR3 is TGTGCCAGCATGGGGGACATTTATGGCTACACCTTC. Translating gives CASMGDIYGYTF.

V gene TRBV28 combines with J gene TRBJ2-3; TRBD1 might be the D (5 bases). This CDR3 region has 15 residues. Looked up from germline, CDR1 is MDHEN and CDR2 is SYDVKM. V was pared by 4 bases and J by 0 bases, with 11 bases between. In nucleotides, the CDR3 is TGTGCCAGCAGTTCTCCGACAGTTAGCACAGATACGCAGTATTTT. It codes for CASSSPTVSTDTQYF.

The chain is built from TRBV4-1 and TRBJ2-2; 7 nucleotides agree with TRBD2. The CDR3 consists of 14 residues. J gave up 7 bases and V 3 bases, and 5 bases lay outside the gene matches. Per the germline V gene, CDR1 is MGHRA and CDR2 is YSYEKL. CDR3 nucleotide sequence: TGCGCCAGCAGCCAGATCCAGCGGGACGGGGAGCTGTTTTTT. Its protein product is CASSQIQRDGELFF.

The genes are TRBV15 and TRBJ1-2; 8 bases line up with TRBD1. Germline CDR1 and CDR2: LNHNV and YYDKDF (reference sequence). The trim removed 1 base at V and 2 bases at J, leaving 12 bases unmatched. CDR3 length equals 18 residues. CDR3 loop: CATSRGLSDRGRNYGYTF. In DNA, the CDR3 is TGTGCCACCAGCAGAGGTTTATCCGACAGGGGACGGAACTATGGCTACACCTTC. The full variable domain, in which reference TRBV15 and TRBJ1-2 provide the parts outside the CDR3, is DAMVIQNPRYQVTQFGKPVTLSCSQTLNHNVMYWYQQKSSQAPKLLFHYYDKDFNNEADTPDNFQSRRPNTSFCFLDIRSPGLGDTAMYLCATSRGLSDRGRNYGYTFGSGTRLTVV.

This clone appeared a single time. The chain links TRBV20-1 to TRBJ1-1; 7 positions agree with TRBD1. The CDR3 runs 10 residues. The V and J ends lost 4 bases and 8 bases, in that order; junction bases with no gene match: 1. The germline gives CDR1 DFQATT, CDR2 SNEGSKA (reference sequence). Here the CDR3 reads CSAKTGEAFF. CDR3 nucleotide sequence: TGCAGTGCTAAGACAGGGGAAGCTTTCTTT.

This chain uses TRBV5-4 with TRBJ2-7, with TRBD1 matching 7 bases. This CDR3 comprises 13 residues. Germline trimming cut 8 bases from V and 3 bases from J; bases unmatched to any gene: 8. Germline loops: CDR1 SGHNT, CDR2 YYREEE (reference sequence). The CDR3, as DNA: TGTGCCAGGCGGACAGGCCGGATCTACGAGCAGTACTTC. As protein: CARRTGRIYEQYF.

This chain joins TRBV28 and TRBJ2-7; TRBD2 might be the D (6 bases). The CDR3 runs to 14 residues. Germline CDR1 reads MDHEN; CDR2 reads SYDVKM. Trimming cost V 6 bases and J 4 bases, with 16 bases left between them. Here the CDR3 DNA reads TGTGCCAGCAGCCGGGACTTCCCCATATACGAGCAGTACTTC. Residues: CASSRDFPIYEQYF. Looking up the rest from reference TRBV28 and TRBJ2-7 gives the full variable domain: DVKVTQSSRYLVKRTGEKVFLECVQDMDHENMFWYRQDPGLGLRLIYFSYDVKMKEKGDIPEGYSVSREKKERFSLILESASTNQTSMYLCASSRDFPIYEQYFGPGTRLTVT.